This entry lists 29 T cell receptor beta chains sequenced from one sample in a study of Ad26.COV2.S vaccination and SARS-CoV-2 variants. Only in-frame clones appear in the TCRdb table, and some are missing; sequencing was by immunoSEQ multiplex PCR. Among some 640,000 clones listed, more than 80% were seen once. The treatment here: about 20 received Ad26.COV2.S at low or high dose, single or two shots; a few received placebo; per-sample allocation not given. Sampling occurred on day 63 after the first vaccine or placebo injection. This sample comprised peripheral blood, obtained in a trial of Ad26.COV2.S vaccine versus placebo. Every receptor here comes from a person between 18 and 65 years old who received the Ad26.COV2.S COVID-19 vaccine or a placebo.

The chain uses TRBV4-2 and TRBJ2-7, with 7 bases that match TRBD2. V shed 1 base and J 2 bases; nucleotides not matched to a gene: 5. This CDR3 has 15 amino acids. Per the germline V gene, CDR1 is LGHNA and CDR2 is YNFKEQ. This CDR3 reads CASSQGRGTTYEQYF. The CDR3 region has the DNA TGTGCCAGCAGCCAAGGTCGAGGGACTACCTACGAGCAGTACTTC.

V and J are TRBV4-2 and TRBJ2-7; TRBD2 matches at 11 bases. V was pared by 0 bases and J by 3 bases, with 4 bases of the junction left unmatched. The length of the CDR3 is 16 residues. Germline V gene lookup returns CDR1 LGHNA and CDR2 YNFKEQ. CDR3 sequence: CASSQELTSGDYEQYF. The DNA for the CDR3 is TGTGCCAGCAGCCAAGAATTGACTAGCGGGGACTACGAGCAGTACTTC.

V gene TRBV7-2 combines with J gene TRBJ1-1, with unresolved D. Germline lookup yields CDR1 SGHTA and CDR2 FQGNSA. The CDR3 totals 14 residues. Trimming removed 4 bases at V and 5 bases at J, with 14 bases between. CDR3 in amino acids: CASSSAGRVTEAFF. The CDR3 coding sequence is TGTGCCAGCAGCTCGGCCGGGAGGGTGACTGAAGCTTTCTTT.

The chain carries TRBV7-6 and TRBJ2-7; 9 bases are shared with TRBD1. This CDR3 is 15 amino acids long. CDR1 SGHVS and CDR2 FNYEAQ come from the germline V gene. The trim removed 5 bases at V and 3 bases at J, leaving 8 bases unmatched. CDR3 loop: CASSPRTGVYYEQYF. As DNA, the CDR3 is TGTGCCAGCAGCCCCCGGACAGGGGTTTACTACGAGCAGTACTTC.

J is TRBJ1-1 and V is TRBV29-1; D is undetermined. Germline loops: CDR1 SQVTM, CDR2 ANQGSEA. The CDR3 sequence is 12 residues long. V was pared by 6 bases and J by 4 bases, with 12 bases between. Here the CDR3 reads CSVSGFATEAFF. The CDR3 DNA reads TGCAGCGTCTCCGGGTTCGCCACTGAAGCTTTCTTT.

This rearrangement joins TRBV18 to TRBJ1-6; D remains ambiguous. V was pared by 3 bases and J by 13 bases, with 10 bases between. Germline V gene sequence: CDR1 KGHSH, CDR2 LQKENI. The CDR3 sequence is 12 residues long. CDR3 bases: TGTGCCAGCTCACCGCAGGCGGGCCCCCTCCACTTT. This translates into CASSPQAGPLHF.

The genes are TRBV4-1 and TRBJ1-6; TRBD1 might be the D (6 bases). Trimming took 0 bases from V and 14 from J, leaving 26 bases between them. The germline gives CDR1 MGHRA, CDR2 YSYEKL. This CDR3 comprises 18 residues. DNA for the CDR3: TGCGCCAGCAGCCAAGATCTTTTCGGGACACGGGGGGATCGGACCCTCCACTTT. Translating gives CASSQDLFGTRGDRTLHF.

The chain has TRBV21-1 and TRBJ1-4; the table's D call TRBD1 went unverified against the DNA. TRBV21-1 is given as a pseudogene. This CDR3 comprises 16 residues. The CDR3 DNA follows: TGTGCCAGCAGCAAAGCGATGAAGGGGGTTTCTGAAAAACTGTTTTTT. Its protein product is CASSKAMKGVSEKLFF.

The genes are TRBV30 and TRBJ2-3, with unresolved D. The CDR3 covers 16 residues. Trimming took off 3 bases at V and 1 base at J, with 17 bases between the two ends. Germline CDR1 GTSNPN, CDR2 SVGIG (reference sequence). CDR3 sequence reads: CAWSAYRNSGTDTQYF. The CDR3 nucleotides are TGTGCCTGGAGCGCATATCGAAACTCGGGCACAGATACGCAGTATTTT.

This chain connects TRBV19 to TRBJ1-1; 12 nucleotides line up with TRBD1. Germline V gene data show CDR1 as LNHDA and CDR2 as SQIVND (reference sequence). CDR3 size: 21 residues. The junction had 14 bases not matched to a gene; V was cut back by 0 bases and J by 0 bases. Here the CDR3 DNA reads TGTGCCAGTAGTATAGATCCGGCCCGGGACAGGGGGCGTCGATTGAACACTGAAGCTTTCTTT. Its translation is CASSIDPARDRGRRLNTEAFF. Combining the CDR3 with reference TRBV19 and TRBJ1-1 gives the whole variable domain DGGITQSPKYLFRKEGQNVTLSCEQNLNHDAMYWYRQDPGQGLRLIYYSQIVNDFQKGDIAEGYSVSREKKESFPLTVTSAQKNPTAFYLCASSIDPARDRGRRLNTEAFFGQGTRLTVV.

V is TRBV7-2 and J is TRBJ2-6; 7 nucleotides line up with TRBD1. The CDR3 runs to 19 residues. The trim removed 5 bases at V and 0 bases at J, leaving 13 bases unmatched. In germline, CDR1 is SGHTA, CDR2 FQGNSA. This CDR3 is CASSLGRQGRGSGANVLTF. The CDR3 nucleotides read TGTGCCAGCAGCCTAGGCCGACAGGGCAGGGGCTCTGGGGCCAACGTCCTGACTTTC.

The V gene is TRBV27, the J gene TRBJ2-3; a weak D match, TRBD1 (6 bases). Looked up from germline, CDR1 is MNHEY and CDR2 is SMNVEV (reference sequence). The CDR3 has 13 residues. The germline V and J ends were trimmed by 7 bases and 2 bases, with 10 bases remaining between them. CDR3 in amino acids: CASKRTATDTQYF. For the CDR3, the DNA is TGTGCCAGCAAAAGGACAGCCACAGATACGCAGTATTTT.

This rearrangement joins TRBV19 to TRBJ2-1; D uncertain. The CDR3 spans 15 residues. V shed 3 bases and J shed 0 bases, with 9 bases lying between them. Germline assignment: CDR1 LNHDA and CDR2 SQIVND (reference sequence). CDR3 bases: TGTGCCAGTAGTATTGGTTACAACTCCTACAATGAGCAGTTCTTC. Residues: CASSIGYNSYNEQFF.

The V and J genes are TRBV18 and TRBJ1-1; possible D gene TRBD1, 6 bases. Germline values: CDR1 KGHSH, CDR2 LQKENI. The length of the CDR3 is 15 residues. The V and J ends lost 6 bases and 4 bases respectively, with 18 bases between them. The CDR3 here is CASSLQEGGVTEAFF. CDR3 bases: TGTGCCAGCTCGCTCCAGGAAGGGGGGGTCACTGAAGCTTTCTTT.

This clone was observed a single time. This chain links TRBV10-2 with TRBJ1-2; perhaps TRBD1 as D (5 bases). The CDR3 covers 13 residues. The V and J ends lost 6 bases and 5 bases respectively, with 13 bases between them. CDR1 WSHSY and CDR2 SAAADI come from the germline V gene. CDR3 region: CASSPEGSYGYTF. The CDR3 DNA reads as TGCGCCAGCAGCCCCGAGGGGTCATATGGCTACACCTTC.

The chain employs TRBV25-1 and TRBJ1-1, with D perhaps matching TRBD1 (5 bases). Per the germline V gene, CDR1 is MGHDK and CDR2 is SYGVNS. V lost 4 bases and J 2 bases, leaving 20 bases between the germline ends. The CDR3 extends over 17 amino acids. The CDR3 nucleotides read TGTGCCAGCAGTGGCTACCTATATCGGGGCACTAACACTGAAGCTTTCTTT. Translating it yields CASSGYLYRGTNTEAFF.

This chain connects TRBV7-9 to TRBJ2-7; 8 nucleotides agree with TRBD2. Germline V gene data show CDR1 as SEHNR and CDR2 as FQNEAQ (reference sequence). The junction had 14 bases not matched to a gene; V was cut back by 6 bases and J by 7 bases. The CDR3 contains 15 residues. CDR3 protein: CASSVPGLGVGEQYF. CDR3 sequence (DNA): TGTGCCAGCAGTGTCCCGGGACTAGGGGTCGGGGAGCAGTACTTC.

This clone was seen just once. The CDR3 region is CASSQAAIDYGYTF. Written as DNA, the CDR3 is TGTGCCAGCAGCCAAGCGGCGATAGACTATGGCTACACCTTC. This chain links TRBV4-2 with TRBJ1-2; D gene uncertain. Trimming shortened V by 1 base and J by 3 bases, and 9 bases separated the two germline ends. CDR3 length equals 14 residues. Germline V gene data show CDR1 as LGHNA and CDR2 as YNFKEQ.

This clone was observed once. The V call is TRBV7-2, the J call TRBJ1-1; weak D call: TRBD1 (5 bases). Germline assignment: CDR1 SGHTA and CDR2 FQGNSA. This CDR3 contains 14 residues. V shed 3 bases and J shed 1 base, with 9 bases lying between them. As DNA, the CDR3 is TGTGCCAGCAGCTTCCCTGGGGCGAACACTGAAGCTTTCTTT. As protein: CASSFPGANTEAFF.

This chain connects TRBV6-5 to TRBJ1-1, with D maybe TRBD1 (5 bases). The CDR3 is 15 residues long. Trimming took 6 bases from V and 1 from J, leaving 15 bases between them. Per the germline V gene, CDR1 is MNHEY and CDR2 is SVGAGI. The CDR3 region has the DNA TGTGCCAGCAGCTGGGGAGGGGTATCGAACACTGAAGCTTTCTTT. This encodes CASSWGGVSNTEAFF.

The chain uses TRBV7-9 and TRBJ2-1; D might be TRBD2 (6 bases). V was pared by 4 bases and J by 6 bases, with 16 bases between. CDR1 and CDR2 from the germline V gene are SEHNR and FQNEAQ (reference sequence). The CDR3 covers 15 residues. CDR3: CASSWSRGLTNEQFF. As DNA, the CDR3 is TGTGCCAGCAGCTGGAGTCGGGGACTGACCAATGAGCAGTTCTTC.

V and J are TRBV19 and TRBJ2-3, with 9 positions matching TRBD2. Germline V gene data show CDR1 as LNHDA and CDR2 as SQIVND (reference sequence). J lost 6 bases, V lost 5 bases, and 6 bases had no gene match. CDR3 length: 14 residues. CDR3 sequence reads: CASSSAGGEDTQYF. As DNA, the CDR3 is TGTGCCAGTAGTTCGGCGGGGGGGGAGGATACGCAGTATTTT.

The chain employs TRBV27 and TRBJ1-5; D ambiguous. The CDR3 is made up of 15 amino acids. Trimming removed 6 bases from V and 0 bases from J, with 12 bases in between. CDR1 is MNHEY and CDR2 is SMNVEV in the germline V gene (reference sequence). The CDR3 region has the DNA TGTGCCAGCAGCGCCGGGATCAATAGCAATCAGCCCCAGCATTTT. This sequence encodes CASSAGINSNQPQHF.

The V gene is TRBV28, the J gene TRBJ2-7, with TRBD2 matching over 13 bases. V dropped 5 bases and J dropped 5; count of bases not matched to a gene: 6. Germline V gene data show CDR1 as MDHEN and CDR2 as SYDVKM. The CDR3 has 15 residues. CDR3 in amino acids: CASSPPTSGRNEQYF. The CDR3 nucleotides are TGTGCCAGCAGTCCCCCGACTAGCGGGAGGAACGAGCAGTACTTC.

In the case of this clone: This specimen includes other DNA sequences encoding the same CDR3. This chain's CDR3 is CASSPRGVYNEQFF. The CDR3, as DNA: TGTGCCAGCAGCCCCCGCGGGGTATACAATGAGCAGTTCTTC. This rearrangement joins TRBV11-3 to TRBJ2-1; tentatively, D is TRBD2 (6 bases). V lost 5 bases to trimming and J lost 4 bases, with 12 bases between them. There are 14 residues in the CDR3. Germline V CDR1 and CDR2: SGHNT, YENEEA.

This clone occurred a few times. The genes are TRBV20-1 and TRBJ2-7; no clear D gene. The length of the CDR3 is 11 residues. Germline lookup yields CDR1 DFQATT and CDR2 SNEGSKA (reference sequence). The V and J ends lost 1 base and 6 bases respectively, with 7 bases between them. The DNA of the CDR3 is TGCAGTGCTAGAGCTAGTCTCGAGCAGTACTTC. Residues: CSARASLEQYF.

Only one count was recorded for this clone. This chain links TRBV10-3 with TRBJ2-3, with a tentative D call TRBD2 (5 bases). Germline V CDR1 and CDR2: ENHRY, SYGVKD. The CDR3 totals 16 residues. V dropped 2 bases and J dropped 1 base, with 13 bases sitting between them. CDR3 bases: TGTGCCATCAGTGAGGGAAACCCCGGGGGCACAGATACGCAGTATTTT. Encoded protein: CAISEGNPGGTDTQYF.

The V and J genes are TRBV6-5 and TRBJ1-2; D remains unclear. CDR1 is MNHEY, CDR2 SVGAGI, per germline. V was pared by 2 bases and J by 2 bases, with 9 bases between. The CDR3 length is 14 residues. The CDR3 reads CASSYLRGNYGYTF. The DNA for the CDR3 is TGTGCCAGCAGTTACCTCCGAGGGAACTATGGCTACACCTTC.

The chain carries TRBV4-3 and TRBJ1-4, with 7 bases matching TRBD1. The junction had 7 bases not matched to a gene; V was cut back by 1 base and J by 2 bases. The CDR3 spans 17 residues. Germline CDR1 is LGHNA and CDR2 is YSLEER. The CDR3 protein is CASSQGPTGDTNEKLFF. Here the CDR3 DNA reads TGCGCCAGCAGCCAAGGACCAACAGGGGACACTAATGAAAAACTGTTTTTT.